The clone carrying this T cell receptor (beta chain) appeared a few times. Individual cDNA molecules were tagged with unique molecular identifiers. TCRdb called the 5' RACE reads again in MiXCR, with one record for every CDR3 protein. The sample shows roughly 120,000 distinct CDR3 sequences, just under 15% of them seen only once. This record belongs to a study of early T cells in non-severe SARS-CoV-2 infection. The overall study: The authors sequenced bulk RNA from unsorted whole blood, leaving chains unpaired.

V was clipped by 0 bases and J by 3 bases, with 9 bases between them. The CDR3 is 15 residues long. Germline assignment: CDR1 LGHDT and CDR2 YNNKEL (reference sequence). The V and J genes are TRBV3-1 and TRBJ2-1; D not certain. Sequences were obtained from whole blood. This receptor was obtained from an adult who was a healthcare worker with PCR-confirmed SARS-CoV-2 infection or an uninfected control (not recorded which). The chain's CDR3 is CASSQEVADYNEQFF. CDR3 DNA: TGTGCCAGCAGCCAAGAAGTAGCCGACTACAATGAGCAGTTCTTC.